Sequencing of this T cell receptor (beta chain) was carried out in a study of shared clonotypes between healthy human individuals. CDR1 is GTSNPN and CDR2 is SVGIG in the germline V gene (reference sequence). The ends were cut back, 3 bases at V and 6 bases at J, with 9 bases in the middle. The CDR3 spans 13 residues. Clones were sequenced by immunoSEQ multiplex PCR, and TCRdb holds only the in-frame ones, with some missing. The profile shows just over 2,000,000 clones, 85% to 95% of them singletons. The sample comprised naive CD4+ T cells sorted from blood. Noted subset: CD45RA+ positively selected. This receptor was taken from a man aged 18-30 years in good health. The chain recombines TRBV30 with TRBJ1-6; possible D gene TRBD1, 6 bases. The CDR3 here is CAWRGTPNSPLHF. DNA of the CDR3: TGTGCCTGGAGGGGGACACCTAATTCACCCCTCCACTTT.